The T cell receptor (beta chain) described here comes from a study of blood T cell repertoires in COVID-19. Here immunoSEQ multiplex PCR was the method, and the copy in TCRdb shows in-frame clones only, minus some. The sample holds 97,000 or so clones, more than 90% seen once. The V gene's germline CDR1 is SGHRS and CDR2 YFSETQ. This CDR3 has 13 amino acids. The V and J ends lost 4 bases and 10 bases respectively, with 12 bases between them. The sample taken for sequencing was peripheral blood. The sequence came from a woman aged 45-60 years with COVID-19, enrolled during active disease. This sequence joins TRBV5-1 and TRBJ1-6, with a tentative D call TRBD1 (6 bases). In nucleotides, the CDR3 is TGCGCCAGCAGCCTTCACAGGGACTCACCCCTCCACTTT. This encodes CASSLHRDSPLHF.